This T cell receptor (beta chain) is from a study of shared clonotypes between healthy human individuals. Study-level points and caveats: There were few donors, and this limited the genetic and exposure-history diversity represented.

Germline V gene data show CDR1 as SGHRS and CDR2 as YFSETQ. Trimming removed 5 bases at V and 1 base at J, with 13 bases between. CDR3 length: 14 amino acids. This clone was counted a single time. Its antigen is unknown. Here immunoSEQ multiplex PCR was the method, and the copy in TCRdb shows in-frame clones only, minus some. The table includes about 2.4 million clones, approximately 94% detected once. The source is a man between 18 and 29 years old in good health. Some clones in this sample may be carry-over from other donors' samples. The chain couples TRBV5-1 to TRBJ2-7; possibly TRBD2 for D (6 bases). Sequenced input: naive CD4+ T cells from PBMCs. Specified subset: CD45RA+ positively selected. Here the CDR3 DNA reads TGCGCCAGCAGTAAGCGGGTGGAATCCTACGAGCAGTACTTC. This sequence encodes CASSKRVESYEQYF.